This T cell receptor beta chain derives from a study of shared clonotypes between healthy human individuals. General study findings and limits: Naive subsets tended to show greater estimated richness than memory subsets.

The assay was immunoSEQ multiplex PCR, and TCRdb's table has in-frame clones only and misses some. Here the sample spans 1.5 million to 2.5 million clones, just under 95% being singletons. Naivety among CD8 cells was defined by CD45RO negativity and positive CCR7 selection, thereby excluding terminally differentiated effector memory CD45RA+ cells. This clone occurred once. Its antigen is undetermined. The CDR3 contains 12 residues. J lost 8 bases, V lost 5 bases, and 4 bases had no gene match. From germline, CDR1 is SGHDN and CDR2 FVKESK. The rearrangement uses TRBV14 and TRBJ1-1, with TRBD1 identical over 8 bases. The sequencing sample was made of naive CD8+ T cells sorted from blood. This clonotype was sampled from a man between 18 and 29 years old in good health. CDR3 region: CASSVTGAEAFF. CDR3 bases: TGTGCCAGCAGCGTGACAGGGGCCGAAGCTTTCTTT.